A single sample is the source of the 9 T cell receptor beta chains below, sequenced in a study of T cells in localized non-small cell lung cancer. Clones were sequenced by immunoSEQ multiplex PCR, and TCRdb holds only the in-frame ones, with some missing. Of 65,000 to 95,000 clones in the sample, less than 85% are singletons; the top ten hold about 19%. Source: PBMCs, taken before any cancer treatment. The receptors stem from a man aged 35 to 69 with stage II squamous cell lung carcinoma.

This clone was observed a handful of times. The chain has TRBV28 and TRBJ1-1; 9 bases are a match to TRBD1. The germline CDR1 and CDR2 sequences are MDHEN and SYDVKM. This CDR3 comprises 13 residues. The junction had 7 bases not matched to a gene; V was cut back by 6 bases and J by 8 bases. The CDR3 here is CASRGQGTSEAFF. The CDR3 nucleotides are TGTGCCAGCAGGGGACAGGGTACTTCCGAAGCTTTCTTT.

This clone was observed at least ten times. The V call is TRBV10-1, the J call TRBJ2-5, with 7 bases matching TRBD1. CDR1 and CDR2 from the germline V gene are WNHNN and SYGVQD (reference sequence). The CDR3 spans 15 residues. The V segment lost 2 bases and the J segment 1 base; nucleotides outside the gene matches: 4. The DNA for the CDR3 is TGCGCCAGCAGTGAGAGGGGACAGCCCCAAGAGACCCAGTACTTC. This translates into CASSERGQPQETQYF.

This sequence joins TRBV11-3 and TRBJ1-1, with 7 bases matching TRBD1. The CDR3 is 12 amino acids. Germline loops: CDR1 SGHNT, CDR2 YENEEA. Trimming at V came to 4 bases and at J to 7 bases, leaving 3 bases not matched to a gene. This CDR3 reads CASSYRQGEAFF. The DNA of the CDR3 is TGTGCCAGCAGCTACCGACAGGGTGAAGCTTTCTTT.

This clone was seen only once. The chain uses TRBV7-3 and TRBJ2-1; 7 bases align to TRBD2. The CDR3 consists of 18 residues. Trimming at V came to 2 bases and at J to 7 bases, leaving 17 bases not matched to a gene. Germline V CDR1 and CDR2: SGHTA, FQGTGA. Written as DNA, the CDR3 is TGTGCCAGCAGCTTACGGGGACTATGGGGAGGTGAGGGGAATGAGCAGTTCTTC. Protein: CASSLRGLWGGEGNEQFF.

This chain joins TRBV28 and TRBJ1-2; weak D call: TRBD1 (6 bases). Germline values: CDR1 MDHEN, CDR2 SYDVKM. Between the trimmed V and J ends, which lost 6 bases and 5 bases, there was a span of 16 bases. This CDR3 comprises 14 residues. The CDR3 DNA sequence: TGTGCCAGCAGCTCCCCCGGACAGAGGTATGGCTACACCTTC. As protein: CASSSPGQRYGYTF.

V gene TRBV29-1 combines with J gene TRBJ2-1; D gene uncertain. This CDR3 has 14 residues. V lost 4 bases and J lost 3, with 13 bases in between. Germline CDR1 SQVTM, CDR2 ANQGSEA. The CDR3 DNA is TGCAGCGTTGTAGTCCCTGACCACTACAATGAGCAGTTCTTC. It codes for CSVVVPDHYNEQFF.

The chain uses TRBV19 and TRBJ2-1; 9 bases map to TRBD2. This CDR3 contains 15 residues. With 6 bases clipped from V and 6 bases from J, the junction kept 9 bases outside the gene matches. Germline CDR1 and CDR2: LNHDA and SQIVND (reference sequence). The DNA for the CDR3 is TGTGCCAGTAGGACCCCGGCGGGGGGGCTCAATGAGCAGTTCTTC. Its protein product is CASRTPAGGLNEQFF.

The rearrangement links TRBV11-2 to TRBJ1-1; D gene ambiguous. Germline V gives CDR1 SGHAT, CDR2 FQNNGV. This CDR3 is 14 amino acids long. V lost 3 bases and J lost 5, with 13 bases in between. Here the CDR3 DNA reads TGTGCCAGCAGCTTGTCCGGGGTCGGGACTGAAGCTTTCTTT. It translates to CASSLSGVGTEAFF.

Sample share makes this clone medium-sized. CDR3 coding DNA: TGTGCCAGAAGCGTGGGACTAGAACAGACCCAGTACTTC. It specifies CARSVGLEQTQYF. The chain carries TRBV5-3 and TRBJ2-5, with 8 bases aligning to TRBD2. TRBV5-3 has ORF status, its function being uncertain. V trimming: 4 bases; J trimming: 6 bases; junction bases outside the gene matches: 5. The length of the CDR3 is 13 residues.